The rows below give T cell receptor beta chains drawn from one sample of a study of T cell responses to AZD1222 COVID-19 vaccine. The assay was immunoSEQ multiplex PCR, and TCRdb's table has in-frame clones only and misses some. The table lists about 95,000 clones, 85% to 90% of them singletons. Sequencing used peripheral blood, obtained on day 0 of AZD1222 vaccination. The receptors were sampled from an adult in good health. Both conserved end residues are part of each CDR3. A D gene is named only where the DNA matches it firmly. The size of a clone is reported for some rows only, either as once, few or many, or as a class for expanded clones.

J | size | V | D | DNA | CDR3
TRBJ1-2 | NA | TRBV18 | TRBD1 | TGTGCCAGCTCCCAGGACAGGGAGAGTGGCTACACCTTC | CASSQDRESGYTF
TRBJ2-5 | NA | TRBV19 | TRBD2 | TGTGCCAGTAGTATGGACCCACTAGCGGGGGGCAAAGAGACCCAGTACTTC | CASSMDPLAGGKETQYF
TRBJ2-1 | few | TRBV3-1/TRBV3-2 | NA | TGTGCCAGCAGCCAAGGAGTGGGCCCCAGGAATGAGCAGTTCTTC | CASSQGVGPRNEQFF
TRBJ2-2 | NA | TRBV10-3 | NA | TGTGCCATCAGTGAGGGTGCGAACACCGGGGAGCTGTTTTTT | CAISEGANTGELFF
TRBJ2-3 | NA | TRBV24-1 | NA | TGTGCCACCAGTGATTTTCCGAGGGGATGGGATACGCAGTATTTT | CATSDFPRGWDTQYF
TRBJ1-1 | few | TRBV30 | NA | TGTGCCTGGAGGCGGCTGAACACTGAAGCTTTCTTT | CAWRRLNTEAFF
TRBJ2-5 | NA | TRBV11-3 | NA | TGTGCCAGCAGCCCGACTCGGGATTCTGAGACCCAGTACTTC | CASSPTRDSETQYF
TRBJ1-5 | NA | TRBV23-1 | NA | TGCGCCAGCAGTCAATCGGGTCAGCCCCAGCATTTT | CASSQSGQPQHF
TRBJ1-2 | NA | TRBV2 | TRBD1 | TGTGCCAGCCAGGGGGTAGGGGTGCCTACCTACGGCTATGGCTACACCTTC | CASQGVGVPTYGYGYTF
TRBJ2-5 | NA | TRBV29-1 | NA | TGCAGCGTCCGAAGGGGAGAGACCCAGTACTTC | CSVRRGETQYF
TRBJ1-6 | NA | TRBV6-2/TRBV6-3 | TRBD1 | TGTGCCAGCAGTTCCCCTCCGACAGGGTTCTTTTCACCCCTCCACTTT | CASSSPPTGFFSPLHF
TRBJ1-3 | NA | TRBV18 | TRBD1 | TGTGCCAGCTCACCCGGGACAGGGTCCGTGGTAGCCGGAAACACCATATATTTT | CASSPGTGSVVAGNTIYF
TRBJ1-2 | NA | TRBV29-1 | NA | TGCAGCGTTGAAAGGGGAGATGGCTACACCTTC | CSVERGDGYTF
TRBJ2-7 | medium-sized | TRBV6-5 | TRBD2 | TGTGCCAGCAGTTACTCGGGGGGGAGCTCCTACGAGCAGTACTTC | CASSYSGGSSYEQYF
TRBJ2-2 | once | TRBV3-1/TRBV3-2 | TRBD2 | TGTGCCAGCAGGAGGTCAGCGGGGTCAGGAACCGGGGAGCTGTTTTTT | CASRRSAGSGTGELFF
TRBJ2-4 | NA | TRBV5-4 | TRBD2 | TGTGCCAGCAGCCAGGGACTAGCGGGGGGAAGCAAAAACATTCAGTACTTC | CASSQGLAGGSKNIQYF
TRBJ1-2 | few | TRBV10-2 | NA | TGCGCCAGCAGTGAGTTAAGGGGCACAGGGAGACTTTATGGCTACACCTTC | CASSELRGTGRLYGYTF
TRBJ2-1 | NA | TRBV18 | NA | TGTGCCAGCTCACCGATCTCTAGCGACAATGAGCAGTTCTTC | CASSPISSDNEQFF
TRBJ2-3 | NA | TRBV6-2/TRBV6-3 | NA | TGTGCCAGCAGCCGACACCAGACAGAATATCATACGCAGTATTTT | CASSRHQTEYHTQYF
TRBJ2-5 | NA | TRBV12-2 | NA | TGTGCAAGTCGCTCATTCGGGGTTATCGGGGGGCTGCAAGAGACCCAGTACTTC | CASRSFGVIGGLQETQYF
TRBJ1-2 | once | TRBV6-2/TRBV6-3 | NA | TGTGCCAGCAGTTACTCGATCACAGCCGGGACCTCGAATGGCTACACCTTC | CASSYSITAGTSNGYTF
TRBJ1-2 | NA | TRBV15 | NA | TGTGCCACCAGCAGAGATCGGACAGCCACTAACTATGGCTACACCTTC | CATSRDRTATNYGYTF
TRBJ2-1 | NA | TRBV6-2/TRBV6-3 | NA | TGTGCCAGCAGCCAGGGGGGGGCCCCCTACAATGAGCAGTTCTTC | CASSQGGAPYNEQFF
TRBJ2-1 | NA | TRBV14 | NA | TGTGCCAGCAGCCAAGATTTGGGAGGATGGGGTGAGCAGTTCTTC | CASSQDLGGWGEQFF
TRBJ2-1 | NA | TRBV5-5 | NA | TGTGCCAGCAGCTGGTCAGGGGATGAGCAGTTCTTC | CASSWSGDEQFF